The 7 T cell receptor beta chains reported below all come from one sample, sequenced in a study of Tregs in tolerant kidney transplant recipients. The protocol was immunoSEQ multiplex PCR, while the TCRdb copy is restricted to in-frame clones and leaves out a portion. Of over 50,000 clones in the sample, 70% to 90% were seen once. Sequences were derived from Tregs from blood, sampled before the transplant. These receptors all come from a human donor who received a combined kidney and bone marrow transplant.

CDR3 sequence reads: CASSGTTGTGNTIYF. CDR3 nucleotide sequence: TGTGCCAGCAGCGGAACGACAGGGACGGGAAACACCATATATTTT. V gene TRBV9 combines with J gene TRBJ1-3; 7 bases match TRBD1. The CDR3 is 15 amino acids. CDR1 is SGDLS and CDR2 is YYNGEE in the germline V gene. V lost 3 bases and J lost 4; bases outside the gene matches: 7.

The chain uses TRBV6-5 and TRBJ1-2; D remains ambiguous. The CDR3 consists of 12 residues. The germline gives CDR1 MNHEY, CDR2 SVGAGI. Deletions cut 4 bases from V and 8 bases from J, with 11 bases between. The CDR3 DNA sequence: TGTGCCAGCAGTTCAGATACTGGGGGCTACACCTTC. As protein: CASSSDTGGYTF.

V gene TRBV28 combines with J gene TRBJ2-7; 9 positions agree with TRBD1. This CDR3 comprises 13 residues. The V gene's germline CDR1 is MDHEN and CDR2 SYDVKM. V lost 7 bases and J lost 4; bases outside the gene matches: 5. The CDR3 DNA follows: TGTGCCAGCACGGGACAGGGTCGTTACGAGCAGTACTTC. This gives the protein CASTGQGRYEQYF. The whole variable domain, remainder taken from reference TRBV28 and TRBJ2-7, is DVKVTQSSRYLVKRTGEKVFLECVQDMDHENMFWYRQDPGLGLRLIYFSYDVKMKEKGDIPEGYSVSREKKERFSLILESASTNQTSMYLCASTGQGRYEQYFGPGTRLTVT.

The J gene is TRBJ2-5, the V gene TRBV7-2; 14 nucleotides agree with TRBD2. Germline V gene data show CDR1 as SGHTA and CDR2 as FQGNSA. V shed 6 bases, J shed 5 bases, and the junction held 8 bases outside the gene matches. CDR3 length: 16 residues. CDR3 in amino acids: CASSLTGLAGVETQYF. CDR3 nucleotides: TGTGCCAGCAGTTTGACGGGACTAGCGGGAGTGGAGACCCAGTACTTC.

This rearrangement joins TRBV6-5 to TRBJ1-2; TRBD1 aligns across 8 bases. Trimming at V came to 4 bases and at J to 2 bases, leaving 3 bases not matched to a gene. The length of the CDR3 is 14 residues. CDR1 and CDR2 from the germline V gene are MNHEY and SVGAGI. CDR3 DNA sequence: TGTGCCAGCAGTTCCAGGGGGCGCAACTATGGCTACACCTTC. Translation: CASSSRGRNYGYTF.

With respect to this clone: At one boundary the junction diverges from the germline segment, which might be a read error. The chain couples TRBV6-1 to TRBJ2-7; the match to TRBD2 covers 7 bases. The germline gives CDR1 MNHNS, CDR2 SASEGT. CDR3 length: 15 residues. The CDR3 DNA is TGTGCCGGCAGTGAAGTAGGTCGGGGGGACTACGAGCAGTACTTC. Its translation is CAGSEVGRGDYEQYF.

The chain is built from TRBV6-1 and TRBJ1-4, with D uncertain. The length of the CDR3 is 14 residues. Germline V gives CDR1 MNHNS, CDR2 SASEGT. The germline V and J ends were trimmed by 6 bases and 7 bases, with 15 bases remaining between them. CDR3 residues: CASRGGKLGEKLFF. CDR3 DNA sequence: TGTGCCAGCAGGGGCGGGAAGCTCGGTGAAAAACTGTTTTTT.